These T cell receptor beta chains were read from a single sample in a study of shared clonotypes between healthy human individuals. Repertoires were generated with immunoSEQ multiplex PCR, while TCRdb's copy carries only in-frame clones and drops some. The sample lists 2,500,000 or so clones, 93% occurring once. The sequenced sample consisted of naive CD4+ T cells from PBMCs. The receptor set was obtained from a man aged 18 to 35 in good health. Some clones in this sample may be carry-over from other donors' samples. CDR3s include the opening cysteine and the closing phenylalanine or tryptophan. The D gene is left open where the match is weak. Not every row has a clone size; where given, it reads once, few, many or a size class.

TRBV29-1,NA,TRBJ2-5,TRBD2,CSALAGDQETQYF,TGCAGCGCCCTAGCGGGAGACCAAGAGACCCAGTACTTC
TRBV7-2,few,TRBJ2-7,TRBD1,CASSLGTGSYEQYF,TGTGCCAGCAGCTTGGGGACAGGATCCTACGAGCAGTACTTC
TRBV12-2,NA,TRBJ2-7,NA,CASRSRDFYEQYF,TGTGCAAGTCGCTCACGGGACTTCTACGAGCAGTACTTC
TRBV7-2,NA,TRBJ2-5,NA,CASSYNRGAETQYF,TGTGCCAGCAGCTACAATCGGGGTGCGGAGACCCAGTACTTC
TRBV15,NA,TRBJ2-5,NA,CATSRDTPTKTQYF,TGTGCCACCAGCAGAGATACCCCCACAAAGACCCAGTACTTC
TRBV9,NA,TRBJ2-3,TRBD2,CASSVGPAGGTDTQYF,TGTGCCAGCAGCGTAGGCCCAGCGGGAGGGACAGATACGCAGTATTTT
TRBV4-2,NA,TRBJ2-5,NA,CASSPNRVVETQYF,TGTGCCAGCAGCCCAAACAGGGTAGTTGAGACCCAGTACTTC
TRBV7-2,NA,TRBJ2-1,TRBD2,CASSSDGTSVDEQFF,TGTGCCAGCAGCTCGGACGGGACTAGCGTGGATGAGCAGTTCTTC
TRBV7-3,once,TRBJ1-4,NA,CASSLLGLNF,TGTGCCAGCAGCTTACTGGGCCTCAATTTT
TRBV7-6,NA,TRBJ1-5,NA,CASSKQGSNQPQHF,TGTGCCAGCAGCAAACAGGGCAGCAATCAGCCCCAGCATTTT
TRBV5-1,NA,TRBJ2-3,NA,CASSRTGITDTQYF,TGCGCCAGCAGCCGTACAGGGATCACAGATACGCAGTATTTT
TRBV11-2,NA,TRBJ2-3,TRBD1,CASSLGQGRVDTQYF,TGTGCCAGCAGCTTAGGACAGGGGCGGGTAGATACGCAGTATTTT
TRBV29-1,NA,TRBJ2-1,NA,CSVEVGTASSYNEQFF,TGCAGCGTTGAAGTGGGGACTGCATCCTCCTACAATGAGCAGTTCTTC
TRBV7-8,NA,TRBJ1-5,NA,CASSLGQNSNQPQHF,TGTGCCAGCAGCTTAGGGCAGAATAGCAATCAGCCCCAGCATTTT
TRBV7-2,NA,TRBJ2-2,NA,CASSHSPGRVRDTGELFF,TGTGCCAGCAGCCACAGCCCGGGACGGGTGAGAGACACCGGGGAGCTGTTTTTT
TRBV6-5,NA,TRBJ2-2,NA,CASSYSPLGAGELFF,TGTGCCAGCAGTTACTCTCCGCTTGGGGCCGGGGAGCTGTTTTTT
TRBV6-6,NA,TRBJ1-4,NA,CASSLQHRGEKLFF,TGTGCCAGCAGTCTCCAACATCGGGGTGAAAAACTGTTTTTT
TRBV19,NA,TRBJ1-5,NA,CASSIVRGDGNQPQHF,TGTGCCAGTAGTATAGTACGGGGGGACGGCAATCAGCCCCAGCATTTT
TRBV13,NA,TRBJ1-2,TRBD1,CASSLNRDRAFVNYGYTF,TGTGCCAGCAGCTTAAACCGGGACAGGGCATTTGTAAACTATGGCTACACCTTC
TRBV6-1,NA,TRBJ1-3,NA,CASSEGSQGSGNTIYF,TGTGCCAGCAGTGAAGGCAGCCAGGGGTCTGGAAACACCATATATTTT
TRBV7-9,NA,TRBJ2-7,NA,CASSLGAGINYEQYF,TGTGCCAGCAGCTTAGGCGCAGGGATAAACTACGAGCAGTACTTC
TRBV5-4,NA,TRBJ1-1,NA,CATGGGGLNTEAFF,TGTGCCACCGGAGGGGGAGGGTTGAACACTGAAGCTTTCTTT
TRBV6-1,NA,TRBJ2-2,NA,CASSGRWDRASGELFF,TGTGCCAGCAGTGGCAGGTGGGACCGGGCTAGCGGGGAGCTGTTTTTT
TRBV28,NA,TRBJ2-5,TRBD1,CASRKNTGAQETQYF,TGTGCCAGCAGAAAAAATACAGGGGCACAGGAGACCCAGTACTTC
TRBV9,NA,TRBJ2-3,NA,CASSVAFRVTDTQYF,TGTGCCAGCAGCGTAGCTTTCCGAGTCACAGATACGCAGTATTTT
TRBV25-1,once,TRBJ2-5,NA,CASSPTGFLKYF,TGTGCCAGCAGTCCAACGGGGTTCTTGAAGTACTTC
TRBV30,NA,TRBJ2-5,TRBD2,CAWTPGLAGGETQYF,TGTGCCTGGACTCCGGGACTAGCGGGAGGGGAGACCCAGTACTTC
TRBV2,NA,TRBJ2-1,NA,CASCQDYNEQFF,TGTGCCAGCTGTCAGGATTACAATGAGCAGTTCTTC
TRBV29-1,NA,TRBJ1-4,TRBD1,CSASKGTGVDEKLFF,TGCAGCGCCTCGAAGGGGACAGGCGTTGATGAAAAACTGTTTTTT
TRBV6-1,NA,TRBJ2-7,TRBD2,CASSAEPGLAGSLLSYEQYF,TGTGCCAGCAGTGCCGAACCGGGACTAGCGGGTTCCCTTCTTTCCTACGAGCAGTACTTC
TRBV6-6,NA,TRBJ1-2,TRBD1,CASSKHPGQDYGYTF,TGTGCCAGCAGTAAACACCCTGGACAGGACTATGGCTACACCTTC
TRBV19,NA,TRBJ1-5,TRBD1,CASRGQGKEPQHF,TGTGCCAGTAGGGGACAGGGGAAGGAGCCCCAGCATTTT
TRBV11-2,NA,TRBJ2-7,TRBD2,CASSVGLADYEQYF,TGTGCCAGCAGCGTTGGGCTAGCGGACTACGAGCAGTACTTC
TRBV30,NA,TRBJ1-6,NA,CACMTDSPLHF,TGTGCCTGTATGACAGACTCACCCCTCCACTTT
TRBV7-9,NA,TRBJ1-1,NA,CASTRAGENTEAFF,TGTGCCAGCACCCGCGCAGGGGAGAACACTGAAGCTTTCTTT
TRBV5-1,NA,TRBJ2-7,TRBD1,CASSRTGSPYEQYF,TGCGCCAGCAGCAGGACAGGGAGTCCCTACGAGCAGTACTTC
TRBV28,NA,TRBJ2-7,TRBD2,CASSPPPRLAGRYEQYF,TGTGCCAGCAGCCCTCCCCCTCGACTAGCGGGACGCTACGAGCAGTACTTC
TRBV6-6,NA,TRBJ1-4,TRBD1,CASSDNPGQVEKLFF,TGTGCCAGCAGTGATAACCCGGGACAGGTTGAAAAACTGTTTTTT
TRBV5-4,once,TRBJ2-6,NA,CASSLHSGANVLTF,TGTGCCAGCAGCCTCCACTCTGGGGCCAACGTCCTGACTTTC
TRBV5-4,once,TRBJ2-5,TRBD1,CASSLVGTGVLGETQYF,TGTGCCAGCAGCTTGGTAGGGACAGGGGTGCTAGGGGAGACCCAGTACTTC
TRBV7-3,once,TRBJ2-3,TRBD1,CASSPDRDSTDTQYF,TGTGCCAGCAGCCCCGACAGGGATAGCACAGATACGCAGTATTTT
TRBV2,once,TRBJ2-5,TRBD2,CASSEPAGGGETQYF,TGTGCCAGCAGTGAACCAGCGGGAGGCGGGGAGACCCAGTACTTC
TRBV6-1,NA,TRBJ2-1,NA,CASITGQGDEQFF,TGTGCCAGCATAACCGGGCAAGGGGATGAGCAGTTCTTC
TRBV4-1,few,TRBJ2-1,NA,CASSQFNEQFF,TGCGCCAGCAGCCAATTTAATGAGCAGTTCTTC
TRBV4-2,NA,TRBJ1-2,NA,CASSQDLGPASHGYTF,TGTGCCAGCAGCCAAGATTTGGGCCCAGCAAGCCATGGCTACACCTTC
TRBV28,NA,TRBJ2-2,NA,CASSTTGSTGELFF,TGTGCCAGCAGCACTACAGGGTCCACCGGGGAGCTGTTTTTT
TRBV28,NA,TRBJ2-7,TRBD1,CASTGTGGPYEQYF,TGTGCCAGCACCGGGACAGGGGGCCCCTACGAGCAGTACTTC
TRBV29-1,NA,TRBJ2-1,TRBD1,CSVEATGGNEQFF,TGCAGCGTTGAAGCGACAGGGGGCAATGAGCAGTTCTTC
TRBV19,NA,TRBJ1-1,NA,CASTRTDVRNTEAFF,TGTGCCAGTACGAGGACGGATGTTCGGAACACTGAAGCTTTCTTT
TRBV28,NA,TRBJ1-1,TRBD1,CASSPGTAYTEAFF,TGTGCCAGCAGTCCGGGGACAGCCTACACTGAAGCTTTCTTT
TRBV7-6,NA,TRBJ1-2,NA,CASSPLGGTYGYTF,TGTGCCAGCAGCCCATTAGGAGGTACTTATGGCTACACCTTC
TRBV11-2,NA,TRBJ2-1,NA,CASSSLVWSISHEQFF,TGTGCCAGCAGCTCTCTGGTCTGGTCTATCAGTCATGAGCAGTTCTTC
TRBV28,NA,TRBJ1-2,NA,CASGRVVPVDHYGYTF,TGTGCCAGCGGACGAGTGGTGCCGGTGGACCACTATGGCTACACCTTC
TRBV6-5,NA,TRBJ2-7,NA,CASSYSSAGYDEQYF,TGTGCCAGCAGTTACTCCTCGGCGGGATATGACGAGCAGTACTTC
TRBV6-6,NA,TRBJ2-3,TRBD1,CASSAGTGSDTQYF,TGTGCCAGCAGCGCCGGGACAGGGTCAGATACGCAGTATTTT
TRBV6-1,NA,TRBJ2-1,TRBD1,CASSRQGSYNEQFF,TGTGCCAGCAGTCGACAGGGGTCCTACAATGAGCAGTTCTTC
TRBV30,NA,TRBJ1-1,NA,CAWSVGGDTEAFF,TGTGCCTGGAGTGTAGGGGGGGACACTGAAGCTTTCTTT
TRBV20-1,NA,TRBJ2-3,NA,CSALNPGTQYF,TGCAGTGCCCTCAACCCTGGCACGCAGTATTTT
TRBV6-4,NA,TRBJ2-7,TRBD1,CASSRDRDSYEQYF,TGTGCCAGCAGCCGGGACAGAGACTCCTACGAGCAGTACTTC